This T cell receptor (beta chain) was captured in a study of spatial heterogeneity in lung cancer. At least ten counts were recorded for this clonotype. A unique molecular identifier was attached to every TCR cDNA molecule. MiXCR, run by TCRdb on the 5' RACE reads, gives a single entry per CDR3 protein. In the table there are over 75,000 distinct CDR3 sequences, approximately 20% of which are singletons. Stated time point: sample taken at primary tumor resection. Without sorting, whole RNA was sequenced from tumor, nontumor lung or frozen PBMC. Samples came from roughly 72 TRACERx patients with untreated early-stage lung cancer. The clonotype originates from a male donor with early-stage non-small cell lung cancer. Sequencing used PBMCs, obtained at surgery.

The CDR3 nucleotides read TGTGCCAGCTTAGGACAGCGGTCCTCCTACGAGCAGTACTTC. It codes for CASLGQRSSYEQYF. J is TRBJ2-7 and V is TRBV21-1; the table's D call, TRBD2, has no DNA check behind it. TRBV21-1 counts as a pseudogene. This CDR3 has 14 residues.